This entry lists 32 T cell receptor beta chains sequenced from one sample in a study of T-cell reconstitution after alpha-beta-depleted transplantation in children. Unique molecular identifiers tagged the TCRbeta library. TCRdb passed the PCR reads through MiXCR, listing each CDR3 protein once. Counted here are a few hundred thousand distinct CDR3 sequences, roughly a tenth occurring once; the ten biggest clones make up about 5%. The sample was PBMCs from the stem cell graft donor, taken from the stem cell graft. These receptors originate from a human donor who donated a stem cell graft to a child with acute myeloid leukemia.

This clonotype was seen a handful of times. This chain joins TRBV20-1 and TRBJ2-1; D possibly corresponds to TRBD1 (5 bases). This CDR3 comprises 12 residues. In germline, CDR1 is DFQATT, CDR2 SNEGSKA (reference sequence). V was cut by 6 bases and J by 8 bases, with 14 bases left in between. The CDR3 is CSADDSVHEQFF. CDR3 nucleotides: TGCAGTGCAGATGACAGTGTCCATGAGCAGTTCTTC.

The J gene is TRBJ2-1, the V gene TRBV29-1; possible D gene TRBD1, 6 bases. V was clipped by 6 bases and J by 5 bases, with 8 bases between them. Germline-derived CDR1 and CDR2 are SQVTM and ANQGSEA. This CDR3 region has 11 residues. Written as DNA, the CDR3 is TGCAGCGTCCGGACAGACAATGAGCAGTTCTTC. Translated, it gives CSVRTDNEQFF.

This clonotype has only a few counts. V gene TRBV18 combines with J gene TRBJ2-3; 8 bases are a match to TRBD1. V shed 1 base and J 2 bases; nucleotides not matched to a gene: 5. Per the germline V gene, CDR1 is KGHSH and CDR2 is LQKENI. CDR3 length: 16 amino acids. For the CDR3, the DNA is TGTGCCAGCTCACCACTGGACAGGGTAGTCACAGATACGCAGTATTTT. Residues: CASSPLDRVVTDTQYF.

The rearrangement links TRBV5-1 to TRBJ1-2; the D gene is possibly TRBD1 (6 bases). Trimming cost V 4 bases and J 1 base, with 20 bases left between them. The CDR3 consists of 17 residues. CDR1 and CDR2 (germline): SGHRS, YFSETQ. The CDR3 loop reads CASSHRTNRDLNYGYTF. The CDR3 DNA reads as TGCGCCAGCAGCCACCGCACCAACAGGGACCTTAACTATGGCTACACCTTC. Based on the CDR3 plus reference TRBV5-1 and TRBJ1-2, the full variable domain is KAGVTQTPRYLIKTRGQQVTLSCSPISGHRSVSWYQQTPGQGLQFLFEYFSETQRNKGNFPGRFSGRQFSNSRSEMNVSTLELGDSALYLCASSHRTNRDLNYGYTFGSGTRLTVV.

Details on this clonotype: A much larger clone lies one base from this, so it may be a read error. The chain is built from TRBV7-9 and TRBJ1-2, with no clear D. The CDR3 extends over 13 amino acids. The germline V and J ends were trimmed by 1 base and 4 bases, with 7 bases remaining between them. Per the germline V gene, CDR1 is SEHNR and CDR2 is FQNEAQ (reference sequence). The CDR3, as DNA: TGTGCCAGCAGCTTAGGGTGCAGCTATGGCTACACCTTC. It yields the protein CASSLGCSYGYTF.

This chain uses TRBV25-1 with TRBJ2-1; 10 bases are shared with TRBD1. V gave up 10 bases and J gave up 8 bases; unmatched junction bases: 11. The CDR3 spans 14 residues. The germline V gene has CDR1 MGHDK and CDR2 SYGVNS. The CDR3 DNA sequence: TGTGCCAACCGGGGGACAGGGGAAGGGGATGAGCAGTTCTTC. Its protein is CANRGTGEGDEQFF.

This clonotype was counted between two and nine times. The rearrangement links TRBV4-1 to TRBJ2-5, with TRBD2 matching over 15 bases. The CDR3 contains 17 residues. Germline V lookup: CDR1 MGHRA, CDR2 YSYEKL. After removal of 2 bases from V and 1 base from J, the junction contained 2 bases not matched to a gene. The CDR3 DNA sequence: TGCGCCAGCAGCCAACCGGGACTAGCGGGGGGCCAAGAGACCCAGTACTTC. Translated: CASSQPGLAGGQETQYF.

This clonotype occurred a few times. The chain uses TRBV7-2 and TRBJ2-1, with 8 bases matching TRBD2. Losses at the gene ends were 1 base for V and 8 bases for J; bases not matched to a gene: 7. This CDR3 has 15 residues. Germline CDR1 SGHTA, CDR2 FQGNSA. The DNA of the CDR3 is TGTGCCAGCAGCTTAGTAACCGGGAGGGCCGATGAGCAGTTCTTC. Protein sequence: CASSLVTGRADEQFF.

This clonotype was observed a handful of times. The V call is TRBV25-1, the J call TRBJ2-5; 7 bases agree with TRBD2. The CDR3 is made up of 17 amino acids. Germline V gene data show CDR1 as MGHDK and CDR2 as SYGVNS. Trimming at V came to 2 bases and at J to 2 bases, leaving 11 bases not matched to a gene. The CDR3 bases are TGTGCCAGCAGTGAACACCGAGCGTCGGGGGGACAAGAGACCCAGTACTTC. Its translation is CASSEHRASGGQETQYF.

Only a few counts were recorded for this clonotype. The chain links TRBV29-1 to TRBJ1-1, with no clear D. The V gene's germline CDR1 is SQVTM and CDR2 ANQGSEA. CDR3 length: 13 amino acids. Trimming pared 2 bases from V and 4 bases from J, leaving 11 bases between. The CDR3 nucleotides are TGCAGCGTTGAAACCCACGGAGGCACTGAAGCTTTCTTT. Protein sequence: CSVETHGGTEAFF.

In its sample, this clonotype was seen a few times. The chain recombines TRBV5-1 with TRBJ2-7; 7 bases map to TRBD1. The V segment lost 2 bases and the J segment 5 bases; nucleotides outside the gene matches: 7. The CDR3 contains 14 residues. CDR1 is SGHRS, CDR2 YFSETQ, per germline. CDR3 in DNA: TGCGCCAGCAGCTTCAGAGGGGGCGCAAACGAGCAGTACTTC. This sequence encodes CASSFRGGANEQYF.

In this sample, this clonotype turned up many times. V and J are TRBV24-1 and TRBJ2-5; the D call may be TRBD1 or TRBD2 (5 bases each). V was pared by 3 bases and J by 5 bases, with 9 bases between. Per the germline V gene, CDR1 is KGHDR and CDR2 is SFDVKD. The CDR3 covers 13 residues. The CDR3 DNA reads as TGTGCCACCAGTGATGGGGGAACGGAGACCCAGTACTTC. Translating it yields CATSDGGTETQYF.

This clonotype turned up a few times. At one boundary the junction diverges from the germline segment, which might be a read error. This chain uses TRBV12-3 or TRBV12-4 with TRBJ2-7, with 10 positions matching TRBD1. This CDR3 region has 12 residues. The CDR3 is CASSLDLGQGIF. The CDR3 DNA sequence: TGTGCCAGCAGTTTAGATTTGGGACAGGGGATCTTC.

The chain joins TRBV29-1 to TRBJ2-6; D not resolved. The germline V gene encodes CDR1 SQVTM and CDR2 ANQGSEA. Trimming removed 2 bases at V and 1 base at J, with 6 bases between. This CDR3 spans 14 amino acids. CDR3 residues: CSVELGSGANVLTF. In DNA form, the CDR3 reads TGCAGCGTTGAACTCGGATCTGGGGCCAACGTCCTGACTTTC.

This clonotype was counted between two and nine times. The gene calls are TRBV11-2 and TRBJ2-2, with D maybe TRBD2 (6 bases). The V end was cut by 8 bases, the J end by 4 bases, with 17 bases between. From germline, CDR1 is SGHAT and CDR2 FQNNGV. There are 15 residues in the CDR3. The CDR3 nucleotides are TGTGCCAGCCGGAGAGAACGGGAGAGCACCGGGGAGCTGTTTTTT. Translated, it gives CASRRERESTGELFF.

The table lists this clonotype with a few counts. The chain carries TRBV20-1 and TRBJ1-3; no clear D. This CDR3 has 13 amino acids. Deletions cut 1 base from V and 8 bases from J, with 12 bases between. CDR1 is DFQATT, CDR2 SNEGSKA, per germline (reference sequence). CDR3 residues: CSARAPAGYTIYF. CDR3 nucleotide sequence: TGCAGTGCTAGAGCCCCCGCGGGCTACACCATATATTTT.

This clonotype has ten or more counts. The rearrangement uses TRBV10-3 and TRBJ2-1; D call uncertain. The V end lost 7 bases, the J end lost 6 bases, and 13 bases lay between the germline ends. Germline V lookup: CDR1 ENHRY, CDR2 SYGVKD. The CDR3 has 13 residues. The chain's CDR3 is CAITPGVANEQFF. CDR3 sequence (DNA): TGTGCCATCACCCCTGGAGTGGCCAATGAGCAGTTCTTC.

This clonotype occurred a few times. This rearrangement joins TRBV29-1 to TRBJ2-3, with TRBD2 identical over 10 bases. Germline CDR1 reads SQVTM; CDR2 reads ANQGSEA. V lost 5 bases to trimming and J lost 4 bases; unmatched junction nucleotides: 3. This CDR3 spans 13 amino acids. The CDR3 DNA reads TGCAGCGTTCCAACTAGCGGGGCAGATACGCAGTATTTT. Translated, it gives CSVPTSGADTQYF.

In this sample, this clonotype turned up many times. V usage is TRBV20-1 and J usage is TRBJ2-3; 8 nucleotides line up with TRBD2. In germline, CDR1 is DFQATT, CDR2 SNEGSKA (reference sequence). J gave up 5 bases and V 4 bases, and 11 bases lay outside the gene matches. This CDR3 comprises 15 residues. CDR3 residues: CSANSREAGGDTQYF. Here the CDR3 DNA reads TGCAGTGCTAATTCCCGGGAGGCGGGGGGAGATACGCAGTATTTT.

The table lists this clonotype with a few counts. The chain uses TRBV2 and TRBJ2-3, with 7 bases lining up with TRBD2. The CDR3 extends over 16 amino acids. The V gene end was trimmed by 3 bases and the J gene end by 0 bases; junction bases not matched to a gene: 6. Germline assignment: CDR1 SNHLY and CDR2 FYNNEI. CDR3 loop: CASSDGRELSTDTQYF. CDR3 DNA sequence: TGTGCCAGCAGTGATGGGAGGGAGCTTAGCACAGATACGCAGTATTTT.

The chain is built from TRBV20-1 and TRBJ1-1; TRBD1 aligns across 7 bases. The CDR3 loop spans 15 amino acids. The germline CDR1 and CDR2 sequences are DFQATT and SNEGSKA (reference sequence). V shed 6 bases, J shed 0 bases, and the junction held 10 bases outside the gene matches. In DNA, the CDR3 is TGCAGTGCCCAGGGGGGGACATTCATGAACACTGAAGCTTTCTTT. It translates to CSAQGGTFMNTEAFF.

The chain recombines TRBV27 with TRBJ2-2; TRBD2 matches 10 bases. Per the germline V gene, CDR1 is MNHEY and CDR2 is SMNVEV (reference sequence). The CDR3 loop spans 21 amino acids. V gave up 5 bases and J gave up 4 bases; unmatched junction bases: 22. The CDR3 coding sequence is TGTGCCAGCAGTCCAGAGGACATAAGGGTTAGCGGGGGGACGCCCACCGGGGAGCTGTTTTTT. Translated, it gives CASSPEDIRVSGGTPTGELFF.

The rearrangement uses TRBV3-1 and TRBJ1-2, with 12 nucleotides matching TRBD1. This CDR3 comprises 14 residues. Germline lookup yields CDR1 LGHDT and CDR2 YNNKEL (reference sequence). For the CDR3, the DNA is TGTGCAGTTGGGCCGGGACAGGGGGCTGGTGGCTACACCTTC. This gives the protein CAVGPGQGAGGYTF. The variable domain in full, completed from reference TRBV3-1 and TRBJ1-2, reads DTAVSQTPKYLVTQMGNDKSIKCEQNLGHDTMYWYKQDSKKFLKIMFSYNNKELIINETVPNRFSPKSPDKAHLNLHINSLELGDSAVYFCAVGPGQGAGGYTFGSGTRLTVV.

In nucleotides, the CDR3 is TGTGCCAGTAGTAGCGGGAGAAGCGGTGAGACCCAGTACTTC. This encodes CASSSGRSGETQYF. The genes are TRBV19 and TRBJ2-5; TRBD2 aligns across 7 bases. The CDR3 runs to 14 residues. CDR1 LNHDA and CDR2 SQIVND come from the germline V gene (reference sequence). Trimming cost V 4 bases and J 5 bases; bases outside gene matches: 7.

This clonotype was observed many times. This sequence joins TRBV20-1 and TRBJ2-3; D is ambiguous. V dropped 5 bases and J dropped 5 bases, with 17 bases sitting between them. CDR1 is DFQATT and CDR2 is SNEGSKA in the germline V gene (reference sequence). The length of the CDR3 is 14 residues. The CDR3 reads CSAWTARSGDTQYF. Written as DNA, the CDR3 is TGCAGTGCTTGGACCGCACGAAGTGGAGATACGCAGTATTTT.

The CDR3 region has the DNA TGTGCCATCAGTGAGTCGTCAGGGGTGAGGAGCTCCTACGAGCAGTACTTC. Protein sequence: CAISESSGVRSSYEQYF. The chain joins TRBV10-3 to TRBJ2-7; perhaps TRBD1 as D (6 bases). Per germline, CDR1 ENHRY and CDR2 SYGVKD. The CDR3 is 17 residues long. Trimming removed 0 bases from V and 0 bases from J, with 15 bases in between.

In its sample, this clonotype was seen many times. J is TRBJ2-4 and V is TRBV19; 7 bases agree with TRBD2. Germline V gene data show CDR1 as LNHDA and CDR2 as SQIVND (reference sequence). The CDR3 contains 13 residues. V gave up 7 bases and J gave up 8 bases; unmatched junction bases: 8. The DNA for the CDR3 is TGTGCCAGTAAGTGGCAGGGAGGGGACATTCAGTACTTC. Residues: CASKWQGGDIQYF.

J is TRBJ2-5 and V is TRBV20-1; D ambiguous. V was clipped by 5 bases and J by 3 bases, with 13 bases between them. This CDR3 is built from 13 residues. Looked up from germline, CDR1 is DFQATT and CDR2 is SNEGSKA (reference sequence). The CDR3 DNA is TGCAGTGCTCATAAGGGCCCTAAAGAGACCCAGTACTTC. It is translated as CSAHKGPKETQYF.

This clonotype was detected many times. The chain is built from TRBV5-1 and TRBJ2-7; 9 bases are a match to TRBD1. The trim removed 2 bases at V and 5 bases at J, leaving 5 bases unmatched. Germline assignment: CDR1 SGHRS and CDR2 YFSETQ. The CDR3 totals 14 residues. CDR3 nucleotide sequence: TGCGCCAGCAGCTTCGGACAGGGGAGCAACGAGCAGTACTTC. This sequence encodes CASSFGQGSNEQYF.

The V and J genes are TRBV5-1 and TRBJ2-3, with 7 bases matching TRBD2. With V trimmed by 6 bases and J by 2 bases, 3 bases remained unmatched. From germline, CDR1 is SGHRS and CDR2 YFSETQ. This CDR3 is built from 13 residues. The CDR3 reads CASNGDYTDTQYF. CDR3 in DNA: TGCGCCAGCAATGGGGACTACACAGATACGCAGTATTTT. Using reference TRBV5-1 and TRBJ2-3 for the parts outside the CDR3, the full variable domain is KAGVTQTPRYLIKTRGQQVTLSCSPISGHRSVSWYQQTPGQGLQFLFEYFSETQRNKGNFPGRFSGRQFSNSRSEMNVSTLELGDSALYLCASNGDYTDTQYFGPGTRLTVL.

At least ten counts were recorded for this clonotype. The gene calls are TRBV10-3 and TRBJ2-3, with TRBD2 matching over 7 bases. The CDR3 length is 15 residues. CDR1 is ENHRY and CDR2 is SYGVKD in the germline V gene. V lost 10 bases, J lost 3 bases, and 13 bases stayed unmatched. The CDR3 sequence is CATKGLGGSTDTQYF. The CDR3 region has the DNA TGTGCCACAAAAGGTCTTGGCGGGAGTACAGATACGCAGTATTTT.

The chain links TRBV5-1 to TRBJ2-1, with D perhaps matching TRBD2 (5 bases). The CDR3 covers 15 residues. Germline V lookup: CDR1 SGHRS, CDR2 YFSETQ. V gave up 0 bases and J gave up 0 bases, with 7 bases separating them. CDR3 protein: CASSLESGSYNEQFF. The CDR3 coding sequence is TGCGCCAGCAGCTTGGAAAGCGGCTCCTACAATGAGCAGTTCTTC.